This TCR beta chain is drawn from a study of T cell responses to AZD1222 COVID-19 vaccine. Study outcomes and limitations: Only after the peak T cell response were repertoires sampled. Spike as a whole was targeted by vaccine-associated CD4 TCRs, dominant at 160-218 and 743-854. An increase in Spike-specific TCR breadth and depth was observed after two AZD1222 doses. The number of AZD1222 recipients seropositive at baseline was only six.

Generated by immunoSEQ multiplex PCR, the TCRdb table keeps only in-frame clones and is missing some. The data contain 150,000 or so clones, 85% to 95% of them seen just once; the ten biggest clones take up over 7.5%. The CDR3 has 14 residues. Germline CDR1 SGHTA, CDR2 FQGTGA. This clone occurred a few times. No antigen is known for it. An end of the junction does not agree with germline; a read error may underlie this. The sequence came from an adult in good health. The sequencing here drew on peripheral blood, taken on day 0 of AZD1222 vaccination. The rearrangement joins TRBV7-3 to TRBJ2-5; 7 nucleotides match TRBD2. The CDR3 nucleotides are TGTGCCAGCAGCTTGGCGGGGGAACAAGGGACCCAGTACTTC. As protein: CASSLAGEQGTQYF.